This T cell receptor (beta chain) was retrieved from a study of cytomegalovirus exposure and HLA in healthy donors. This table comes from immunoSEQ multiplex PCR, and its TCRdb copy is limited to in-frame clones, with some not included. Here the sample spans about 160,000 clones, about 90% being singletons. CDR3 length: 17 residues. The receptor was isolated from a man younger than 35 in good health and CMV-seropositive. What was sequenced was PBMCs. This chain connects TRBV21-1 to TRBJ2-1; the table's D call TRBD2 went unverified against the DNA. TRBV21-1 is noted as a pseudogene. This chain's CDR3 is CASSDRPGLAGVNEQFF. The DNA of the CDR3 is TGTGCCAGCAGCGACCGCCCGGGACTAGCGGGAGTCAATGAGCAGTTCTTC.